A single sample is the source of the 19 T cell receptor beta chains below, sequenced in a study of blood T cells in healthy people across ages. Together with a sample-barcoded 5' primer, a J-beta primer mix was included in a second PCR lasting roughly 6 to 12 cycles. In TCRdb, the 5' RACE reads were re-called with MiXCR into one record per CDR3 protein. In the table there are some 700,000 distinct CDR3 sequences, about 20% of which are singletons. Material for sequencing was blood. The receptors stem from an older man in good health.

This clonotype was counted a few times. V is TRBV12-3 or TRBV12-4 and J is TRBJ1-2; unclear D gene. This CDR3 is 12 amino acids long. Trimming stripped 5 bases from V and 8 bases from J, with 12 bases between. CDR3 sequence (DNA): TGTGCCAGCAGTCGCGGGGATCGCGGCTACACCTTC. Translation: CASSRGDRGYTF.

For this clonotype: Relative to the germline gene, one junction end is altered; a read error may explain this. The V gene is TRBV20-1, the J gene TRBJ2-7; 7 bases line up with TRBD2. The germline V gene encodes CDR1 DFQATT and CDR2 SNEGSKA (reference sequence). The CDR3 sequence is 14 residues long. The chain's CDR3 is CGANFAGVSYEQYF. The CDR3, as DNA: TGCGGTGCTAATTTCGCGGGAGTCTCGTACGAGCAGTACTTC.

As concerns this clonotype: A read error may be the cause here, since a much bigger clone is one base away. The chain links TRBV12-3 or TRBV12-4 to TRBJ2-3; 8 bases are shared with TRBD1. The CDR3 length is 16 residues. CDR3 sequence: CASSDGTGLSTDTEYF. The CDR3 DNA sequence: TGTGCCAGCAGCGATGGGACAGGTCTTAGCACAGATACGGAGTATTTT.

This clonotype was seen a handful of times. CDR3 amino acids: CASSSTRARNTIYF. The CDR3 DNA follows: TGCGCCAGCAGCTCGACGAGGGCGAGGAACACCATATATTTT. The chain combines TRBV5-1 with TRBJ1-3; D unresolved. This CDR3 is built from 14 residues. V was clipped by 3 bases and J by 7 bases, with 14 bases between them. Germline assignment: CDR1 SGHRS and CDR2 YFSETQ.

This clonotype was seen a few times. This chain connects TRBV12-3 or TRBV12-4 to TRBJ2-5; D not certain. V lost 0 bases and J 6 bases, leaving 5 bases between the germline ends. The CDR3 is 12 residues long. The CDR3 region has the DNA TGTGCCAGCAGTTTAGCCCGGAAGACCCAGTACTTC. It encodes CASSLARKTQYF.

This clonotype turned up a few times. V gene TRBV19 combines with J gene TRBJ2-1; TRBD1 aligns across 7 bases. Looked up from germline, CDR1 is LNHDA and CDR2 is SQIVND (reference sequence). The CDR3 runs 13 residues. Unmatched junction bases numbered 6, after V lost 7 bases and J lost 6 bases. In nucleotides, the CDR3 is TGTGCCAGTAATGACAGGGCTACCAATGAGCAGTTCTTC. This sequence encodes CASNDRATNEQFF.

There are many counts of this clonotype. J is TRBJ2-7 and V is TRBV7-2, with 9 bases lining up with TRBD1. Germline values: CDR1 SGHTA, CDR2 FQGNSA. After removal of 3 bases from V and 3 bases from J, the junction contained 6 bases not matched to a gene. The CDR3 has 15 amino acids. This chain's CDR3 is CASSLTGTGLYEQYF. The DNA of the CDR3 is TGTGCCAGCAGCTTGACCGGGACAGGGCTCTACGAGCAGTACTTC. Together with reference TRBV7-2 and TRBJ2-7, the CDR3 gives the full variable domain: GAGVSQSPSNKVTEKGKDVELRCDPISGHTALYWYRQSLGQGLEFLIYFQGNSAPDKSGLPSDRFSAERTGGSVSTLTIQRTQQEDSAVYLCASSLTGTGLYEQYFGPGTRLTVT.

This clonotype was counted only a few times. This chain joins TRBV5-1 and TRBJ1-5; D ambiguous. The CDR3 covers 15 residues. Germline loops: CDR1 SGHRS, CDR2 YFSETQ. Trimming removed 0 bases at V and 7 bases at J, with 14 bases between. The CDR3 coding sequence is TGCGCCAGCAGCTTGGGATCCGGGAATGGACAGCCCCAGCATTTT. Translation gives CASSLGSGNGQPQHF.

The CDR3 DNA is TGCGGTGTTTCTGGGAACACTGAAGCTTTCTTT. It codes for CGVSGNTEAFF. The chain is built from TRBV20-1 and TRBJ1-1; D remains unclear. Per the germline V gene, CDR1 is DFQATT and CDR2 is SNEGSKA (reference sequence). This CDR3 has 11 amino acids.

In this sample, this clonotype turned up a few times. The V and J genes are TRBV12-3 or TRBV12-4 and TRBJ2-2, with D perhaps matching TRBD1 or TRBD2 (5 bases each). The V gene lost 4 bases and the J gene lost 0 bases, with 12 bases spanning the gap. The CDR3 loop spans 16 amino acids. The CDR3 loop is CASSWGRIANTGELFF. CDR3 coding DNA: TGTGCCAGCAGTTGGGGACGGATCGCGAACACCGGGGAGCTGTTTTTT.

In its sample, this clonotype was seen a few times. The rearrangement links TRBV20-1 to TRBJ2-3; TRBD1 matches at 8 bases. From germline, CDR1 is DFQATT and CDR2 SNEGSKA (reference sequence). The V segment lost 4 bases and the J segment 4 bases; nucleotides outside the gene matches: 7. The CDR3 is made up of 14 amino acids. In nucleotides, the CDR3 is TGCAGTGCTAACCAGGGGGCGATCGCAGATACGCAGTATTTT. Translation: CSANQGAIADTQYF.

The V gene is TRBV13, the J gene TRBJ2-3; a possible D gene is TRBD2 (6 bases). The ends were cut back, 8 bases at V and 2 bases at J, with 11 bases in the middle. Germline loops: CDR1 PRHDT, CDR2 FYEKMQ (reference sequence). The CDR3 sequence is 13 residues long. CDR3 residues: CASGGSPTDTQYF. In nucleotides, the CDR3 is TGTGCCAGCGGAGGGAGCCCCACAGATACGCAGTATTTT.

This chain joins TRBV5-1 and TRBJ2-5, with no clear D. Germline values: CDR1 SGHRS, CDR2 YFSETQ. V was pared by 2 bases and J by 4 bases, with 9 bases between. This CDR3 comprises 13 residues. Here the CDR3 DNA reads TGCGCCAGCAGCTTATCCGGCTCAGAGACCCAGTACTTC. This gives the protein CASSLSGSETQYF.

The J gene is TRBJ1-1, the V gene TRBV29-1; 7 bases align to TRBD1. This CDR3 contains 13 residues. V was pared by 6 bases and J by 5 bases, with 9 bases of the junction left unmatched. Germline lookup yields CDR1 SQVTM and CDR2 ANQGSEA. DNA for the CDR3: TGCAGCGTAGGAGGGGGCTTGGGAACTGAAGCTTTCTTT. It specifies CSVGGGLGTEAFF.

This clonotype came up a few times. The rearrangement joins TRBV12-3 or TRBV12-4 to TRBJ1-2; no reliable D call. The CDR3 extends over 14 amino acids. Between the trimmed V and J ends, which lost 6 bases and 2 bases, there was a span of 13 bases. Here the CDR3 reads CASRPQAINYGYTF. CDR3 sequence (DNA): TGTGCCAGCAGACCGCAGGCGATAAACTATGGCTACACCTTC.

This chain's CDR3 is CASMGDTHNTGELFF. CDR3 sequence (DNA): TGCGCCAGCATGGGGGATACCCATAACACCGGGGAGCTGTTTTTT. The rearrangement joins TRBV5-1 to TRBJ2-2; D tentatively reads TRBD1 or TRBD2 (5 bases each). Trimming took 6 bases from V and 2 from J, leaving 14 bases between them. The length of the CDR3 is 15 residues. Germline V gives CDR1 SGHRS, CDR2 YFSETQ.

The chain couples TRBV2 to TRBJ2-5, with D possibly called TRBD1 or TRBD2 (6 bases each). The better agreement between TRBJ2-7 and the DNA end casts doubt on the J call. The CDR3 sequence is 15 residues long. CDR1 and CDR2 from the germline V gene are SNHLY and FYNNEI. This CDR3 reads CASSSQGRGEYEQYF. The CDR3 region has the DNA TGTGCCAGCAGTTCTCAGGGGCGGGGCGAATACGAGCAGTACTTC.

V gene TRBV29-1 combines with J gene TRBJ1-4; TRBD1 aligns across 7 bases. The V gene end was trimmed by 7 bases and the J gene end by 5 bases; junction bases not matched to a gene: 7. Germline V CDR1 and CDR2: SQVTM, ANQGSEA. CDR3 length: 13 amino acids. The CDR3 DNA sequence: TGCAGCGGAGCGGGACAGTTGAATGAAAAACTGTTTTTT. Protein: CSGAGQLNEKLFF.

This clonotype occurred a few times. The rearrangement links TRBV11-2 to TRBJ2-2; no reliable D call. Germline CDR1 is SGHAT and CDR2 is FQNNGV. Trimming stripped 6 bases from V and 7 bases from J, with 15 bases between. This CDR3 region has 14 residues. The CDR3 sequence is CASSSLFGYGELFF. The CDR3 region has the DNA TGTGCCAGCAGTTCCCTATTCGGATACGGGGAGCTGTTTTTT.